The entry below describes one T cell receptor beta chain. Its target is unknown. The table came from immunoSEQ multiplex PCR; TCRdb's copy has only in-frame clones and leaves some out. Here the sample spans about 70,000 clones, roughly 87% being singletons. This CDR3 comprises 14 residues. With 7 bases removed from V and 4 bases from J, the gap between germline ends came to 16 bases. Germline V gives CDR1 SNHLY, CDR2 FYNNEI. This entry belongs to a study of OX40 agonist ivuxolimab in advanced cancers. Overall study results and limits: Partly responding patients at 0.1-3.0 mg/kg showed some of the smallest clonal expansion. It was not determined which antigens were specifically recognized by the peripheral T cells that had undergone clonal expansion. CD4+ and CD8+ blood T cells expanded clonally by week 6 at 0.1 to 3.0 mg/kg.

The input for sequencing was CD4+ or CD8+ T cells sorted from blood, taken in a trial of the OX40 agonist ivuxolimab. The source of this sequence is an adult with an advanced solid tumor such as melanoma, head and neck, liver or kidney cancer. This chain joins TRBV2 and TRBJ1-2; tentative D call: TRBD1 (5 bases). DNA for the CDR3: TGTGCCAGCAATCTGTTGGGGACCCGCTATGGCTACACCTTC. Its protein product is CASNLLGTRYGYTF.